This record covers a single T cell receptor beta chain. Its specificity is not known. The sample comes from a study of vaccination effects on CD4 cells after COVID-19. Study-wide points: Infection-derived and vaccine-derived clones contracted markedly late after vaccination.

After expansion with viral peptide pools in the ViraFEST assay, antigen-specific CD4+ T cells were sequenced. CD4+ T cells were isolated after around 10 days of culture. Nobody among the vaccine recipients had prior SARS-CoV-2 infection (nucleocapsid antibodies were negative). Culturing of a few million PBMC per well took place with about 9 IU/ml IL-2 and about 9.3 ug/ml peptides. Days 3 and 7 were when half the medium was replaced with IL-2 medium. Libraries were prepared by immunoSEQ multiplex PCR; TCRdb keeps only in-frame clonotypes and omits some of them. The sample holds tens of thousands of clones; approximately 74% are singletons and the top ten take approximately 1.7%. The sequence was collected from a human donor who received a COVID-19 vaccine. The material was CD4+ T cells from PBMCs cultured with HCoV-229E spike peptides, obtained before COVID-19 vaccination.

CDR3 protein: CASSDRGRGYTGELFF. In DNA form, the CDR3 reads TGTGCCAGCAGTGATCGGGGCAGGGGATACACCGGGGAGCTGTTTTTT. The chain has TRBV25-1 and TRBJ2-2; possible D gene TRBD1, 6 bases. V was pared by 3 bases and J by 3 bases, with 14 bases between. In germline, CDR1 is MGHDK, CDR2 SYGVNS. The CDR3 covers 16 residues.